Here is one T cell receptor (beta chain) with its context. This record comes from a study of blood T cell repertoires in COVID-19. At the level of the study: PBMCs, B-cell-depleted T cells, or T cells were the source of the cDNA or gDNA that made up the material.

There are 19 residues in the CDR3. Germline V gives CDR1 MGHRA, CDR2 YSYEKL. The junction had 12 bases not matched to a gene; V was cut back by 4 bases and J by 4 bases. The data were produced by immunoSEQ multiplex PCR, yet TCRdb's version contains in-frame clones alone and is incomplete. Of under 250,000 clones in the sample, roughly three quarters are singletons; the top ten hold almost 6%. Patients in Seattle were enrolled during active infection, then followed longitudinally. Sequenced: peripheral blood. The J gene is TRBJ2-1, the V gene TRBV4-1, with 14 bases fitting TRBD2. The clonotype comes from a woman aged 40 to 55 with COVID-19, enrolled during active disease. The CDR3 protein is CASSPTGTSGGDTYNEQFF. DNA of the CDR3: TGCGCCAGCAGCCCTACCGGGACTAGCGGGGGCGATACATACAATGAGCAGTTCTTC.